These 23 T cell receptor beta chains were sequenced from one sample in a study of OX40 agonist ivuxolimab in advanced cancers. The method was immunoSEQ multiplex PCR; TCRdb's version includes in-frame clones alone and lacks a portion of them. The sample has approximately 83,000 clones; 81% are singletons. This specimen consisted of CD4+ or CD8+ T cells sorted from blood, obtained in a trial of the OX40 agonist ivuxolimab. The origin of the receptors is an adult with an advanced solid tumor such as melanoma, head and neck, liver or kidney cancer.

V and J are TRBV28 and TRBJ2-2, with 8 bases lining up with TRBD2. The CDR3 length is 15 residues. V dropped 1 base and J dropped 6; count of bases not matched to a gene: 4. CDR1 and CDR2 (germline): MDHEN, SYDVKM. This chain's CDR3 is CASSLSGGLAGELFF. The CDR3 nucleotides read TGTGCCAGCAGTTTATCCGGGGGACTAGCCGGGGAGCTGTTTTTT.

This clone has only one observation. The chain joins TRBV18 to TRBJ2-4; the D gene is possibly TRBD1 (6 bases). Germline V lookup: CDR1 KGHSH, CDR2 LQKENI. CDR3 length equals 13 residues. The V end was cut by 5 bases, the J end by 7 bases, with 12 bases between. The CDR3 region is CASSIPGDNIQYF. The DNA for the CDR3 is TGTGCCAGCTCAATTCCAGGGGATAACATTCAGTACTTC.

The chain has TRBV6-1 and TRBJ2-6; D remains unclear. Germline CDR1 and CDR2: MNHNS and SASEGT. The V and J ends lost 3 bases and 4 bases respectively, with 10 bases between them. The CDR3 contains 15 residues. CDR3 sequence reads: CASSDLVGGANVLTF. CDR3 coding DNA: TGTGCCAGCAGTGATCTTGTAGGAGGGGCCAACGTCCTGACTTTC.

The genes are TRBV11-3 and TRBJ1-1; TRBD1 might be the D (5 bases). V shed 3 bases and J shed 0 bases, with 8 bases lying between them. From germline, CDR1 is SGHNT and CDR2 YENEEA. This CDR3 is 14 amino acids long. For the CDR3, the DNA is TGTGCCAGCAGCTTGAGGGGTGTGAACACTGAAGCTTTCTTT. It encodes CASSLRGVNTEAFF.

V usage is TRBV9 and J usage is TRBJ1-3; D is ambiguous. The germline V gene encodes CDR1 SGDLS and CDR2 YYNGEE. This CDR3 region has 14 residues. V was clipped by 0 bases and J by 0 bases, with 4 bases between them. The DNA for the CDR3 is TGTGCCAGCAGCGTAGTTGACTCTGGAAACACCATATATTTT. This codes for CASSVVDSGNTIYF.

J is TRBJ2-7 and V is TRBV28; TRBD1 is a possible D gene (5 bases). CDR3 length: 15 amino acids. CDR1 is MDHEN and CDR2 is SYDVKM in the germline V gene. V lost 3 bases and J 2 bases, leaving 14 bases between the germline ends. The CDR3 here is CASSLGQANTYEQYF. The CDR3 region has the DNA TGTGCCAGCAGTTTGGGGCAGGCCAACACCTACGAGCAGTACTTC.

This chain's CDR3 is CATRTSSNEQFF. DNA for the CDR3: TGTGCCACCCGGACTAGCTCGAATGAGCAGTTCTTC. This chain connects TRBV15 to TRBJ2-1; 8 nucleotides align to TRBD2. The CDR3 loop spans 12 amino acids. J lost 7 bases, V lost 8 bases, and 4 bases had no gene match. Looked up from germline, CDR1 is LNHNV and CDR2 is YYDKDF (reference sequence).

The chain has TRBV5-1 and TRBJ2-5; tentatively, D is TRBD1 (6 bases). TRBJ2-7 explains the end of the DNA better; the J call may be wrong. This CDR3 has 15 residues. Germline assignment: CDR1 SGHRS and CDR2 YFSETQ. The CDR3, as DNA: TGCGCCAGCAGCTTGGAAGTCGGCAGGGGCAACGAGCAGTACTTC. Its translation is CASSLEVGRGNEQYF.

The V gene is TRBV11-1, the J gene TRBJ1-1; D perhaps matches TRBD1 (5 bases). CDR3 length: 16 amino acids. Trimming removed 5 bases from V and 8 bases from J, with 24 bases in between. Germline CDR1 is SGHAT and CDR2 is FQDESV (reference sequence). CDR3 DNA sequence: TGTGCCAGCAGCACCCACAGGTTGGGGAGAAGCTCGGAAGCTTTCTTT. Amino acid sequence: CASSTHRLGRSSEAFF.

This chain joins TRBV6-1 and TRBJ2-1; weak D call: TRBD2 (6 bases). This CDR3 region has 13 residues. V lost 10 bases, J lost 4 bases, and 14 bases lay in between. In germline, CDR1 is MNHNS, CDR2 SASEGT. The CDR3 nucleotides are TGTGCCACCGATCTCAGCGGGTACAATGAGCAGTTCTTC. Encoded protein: CATDLSGYNEQFF.

The CDR3 DNA follows: TGTGCCATCAGTGAAGGGAGGGCGCTAGGATACAATGAGCAGTTCTTC. Its protein is CAISEGRALGYNEQFF. The J gene is TRBJ2-1, the V gene TRBV10-3; TRBD2 matches at 7 bases. Germline values: CDR1 ENHRY, CDR2 SYGVKD. The CDR3 has 16 amino acids. The trim removed 3 bases at V and 4 bases at J, leaving 9 bases unmatched.

The CDR3: CASSLGQGALNEKLFF. The CDR3 coding sequence is TGTGCCAGCAGTTTGGGACAGGGGGCCCTTAATGAAAAACTGTTTTTT. The rearrangement joins TRBV6-5 to TRBJ1-4; 12 bases are a match to TRBD1. There are 16 residues in the CDR3. The junction had 4 bases not matched to a gene; V was cut back by 4 bases and J by 4 bases. CDR1 and CDR2 (germline): MNHEY, SVGAGI.

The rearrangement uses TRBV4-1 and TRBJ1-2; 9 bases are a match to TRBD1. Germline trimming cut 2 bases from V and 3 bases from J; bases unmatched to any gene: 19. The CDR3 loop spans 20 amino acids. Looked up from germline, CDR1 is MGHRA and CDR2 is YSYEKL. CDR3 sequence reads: CASSQTSRTGGRALDYGYTF. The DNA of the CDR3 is TGCGCCAGCAGCCAAACGTCCCGAACAGGGGGCCGTGCTTTGGACTATGGCTACACCTTC.

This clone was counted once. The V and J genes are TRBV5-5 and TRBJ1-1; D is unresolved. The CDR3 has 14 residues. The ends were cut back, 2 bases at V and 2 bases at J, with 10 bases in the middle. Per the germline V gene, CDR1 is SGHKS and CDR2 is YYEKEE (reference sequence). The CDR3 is CASSLTDGNTEAFF. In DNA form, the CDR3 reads TGTGCCAGCAGCTTAACGGACGGCAACACTGAAGCTTTCTTT. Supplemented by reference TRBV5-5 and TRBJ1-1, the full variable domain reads DAGVTQSPTHLIKTRGQQVTLRCSPISGHKSVSWYQQVLGQGPQFIFQYYEKEERGRGNFPDRFSARQFPNYSSELNVNALLLGDSALYLCASSLTDGNTEAFFGQGTRLTVV.

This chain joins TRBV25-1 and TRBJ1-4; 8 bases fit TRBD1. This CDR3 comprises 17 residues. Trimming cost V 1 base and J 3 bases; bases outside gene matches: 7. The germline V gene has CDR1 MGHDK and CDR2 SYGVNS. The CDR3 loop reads CASSEFDRGSSNEKLFF. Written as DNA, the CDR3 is TGTGCCAGCAGTGAATTTGACAGGGGATCGTCTAATGAAAAACTGTTTTTT.

The CDR3 reads CASSQGQHYGYTF. The CDR3 DNA sequence: TGTGCCAGCAGCCAGGGACAGCACTATGGCTACACCTTC. This chain joins TRBV13 and TRBJ1-2, with 7 bases aligning to TRBD1. Germline values: CDR1 PRHDT, CDR2 FYEKMQ (reference sequence). This CDR3 is built from 13 residues. V lost 5 bases and J lost 3; bases outside the gene matches: 3.

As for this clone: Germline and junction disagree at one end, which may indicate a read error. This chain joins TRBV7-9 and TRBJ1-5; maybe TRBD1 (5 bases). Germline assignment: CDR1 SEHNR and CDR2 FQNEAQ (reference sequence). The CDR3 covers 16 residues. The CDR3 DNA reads TGCGCCAGCAGCCAAGGTTTAGGACAAGGAAATCAGCCCCAGCATTTT. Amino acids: CASSQGLGQGNQPQHF.

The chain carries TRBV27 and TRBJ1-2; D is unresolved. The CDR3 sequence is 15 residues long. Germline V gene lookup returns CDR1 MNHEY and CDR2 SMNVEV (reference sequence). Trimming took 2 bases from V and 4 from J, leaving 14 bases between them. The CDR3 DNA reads TGTGCCAGCAGTTTAACCCTCGGCAGCCTCTATGGCTACACCTTC. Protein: CASSLTLGSLYGYTF.

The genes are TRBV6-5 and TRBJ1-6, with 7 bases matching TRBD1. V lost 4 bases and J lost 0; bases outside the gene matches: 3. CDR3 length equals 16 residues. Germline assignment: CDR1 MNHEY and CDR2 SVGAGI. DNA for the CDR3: TGTGCCAGCAGTTTGACAGGGAGCTCCTATAATTCACCCCTCCACTTT. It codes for CASSLTGSSYNSPLHF.

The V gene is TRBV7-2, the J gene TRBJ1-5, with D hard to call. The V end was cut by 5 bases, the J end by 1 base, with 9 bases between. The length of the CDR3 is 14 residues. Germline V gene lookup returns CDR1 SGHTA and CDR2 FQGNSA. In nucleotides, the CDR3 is TGTGCCAGCAGCCCTTATACGAGCAATCAGCCCCAGCATTTT. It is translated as CASSPYTSNQPQHF.

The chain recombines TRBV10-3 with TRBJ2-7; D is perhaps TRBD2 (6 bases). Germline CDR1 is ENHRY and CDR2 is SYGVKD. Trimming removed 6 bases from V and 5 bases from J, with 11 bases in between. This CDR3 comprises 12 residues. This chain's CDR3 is CAIRAGSNEQYF. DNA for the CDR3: TGTGCCATCAGGGCGGGATCGAACGAGCAGTACTTC.

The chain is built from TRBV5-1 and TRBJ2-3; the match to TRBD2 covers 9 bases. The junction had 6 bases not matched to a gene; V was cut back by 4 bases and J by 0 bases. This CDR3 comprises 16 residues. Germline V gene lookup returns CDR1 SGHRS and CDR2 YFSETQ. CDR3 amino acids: CASSLPSGTSTDTQYF. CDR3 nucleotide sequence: TGCGCCAGCAGCCTACCTAGCGGGACTAGCACAGATACGCAGTATTTT.

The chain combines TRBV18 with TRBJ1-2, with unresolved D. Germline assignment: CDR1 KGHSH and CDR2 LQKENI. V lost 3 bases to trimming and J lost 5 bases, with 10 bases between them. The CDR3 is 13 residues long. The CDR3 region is CASSPRAGYGYTF. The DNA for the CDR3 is TGTGCCAGCTCACCGAGGGCGGGGTATGGCTACACCTTC.